Given below is one T cell receptor (beta chain) in context. Using immunoSEQ multiplex PCR, the repertoire was profiled, and TCRdb retains in-frame clones only, with some absent. The sample lists about 1 million clones; around 76% were seen once. Germline CDR1 and CDR2: LGHNA and YNFKEQ. This CDR3 is built from 14 residues. V was cut by 3 bases and J by 5 bases, with 13 bases left in between. This sample is part of a study of shared clonotypes between healthy human individuals. This chain joins TRBV4-2 and TRBJ1-1; a weak D match, TRBD1 (6 bases). Sequenced material: memory CD4+ T cells sorted from blood. The subset was: CD45RA-negative fraction. This receptor was obtained from a man between 18 and 29 years old in good health. The CDR3 spells CASSHERGGTEAFF. CDR3 bases: TGTGCCAGCAGCCACGAAAGGGGGGGGACTGAAGCTTTCTTT.